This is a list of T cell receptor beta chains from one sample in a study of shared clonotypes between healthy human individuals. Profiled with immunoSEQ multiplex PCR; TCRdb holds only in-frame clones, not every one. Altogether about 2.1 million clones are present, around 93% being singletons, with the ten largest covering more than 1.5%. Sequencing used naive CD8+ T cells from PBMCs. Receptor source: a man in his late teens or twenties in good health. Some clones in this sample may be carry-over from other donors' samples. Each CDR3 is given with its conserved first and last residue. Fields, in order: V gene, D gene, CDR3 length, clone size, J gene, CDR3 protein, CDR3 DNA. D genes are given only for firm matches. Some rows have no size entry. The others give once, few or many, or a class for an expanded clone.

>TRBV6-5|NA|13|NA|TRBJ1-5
CASSTGFNQPQHF
TGTGCCAGCAGTACAGGGTTCAATCAGCCCCAGCATTTT
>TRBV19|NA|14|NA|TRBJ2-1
CASTIGTLYNEQFF
TGTGCCAGTACTATCGGGACCCTCTACAATGAGCAGTTCTTC
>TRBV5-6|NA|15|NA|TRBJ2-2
CASSSMQGGTGELFF
TGTGCCAGCAGCTCTATGCAGGGAGGCACCGGGGAGCTGTTTTTT
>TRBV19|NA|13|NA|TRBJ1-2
CASSIGADYGYTF
TGTGCCAGTAGTATAGGGGCTGACTATGGCTACACCTTC
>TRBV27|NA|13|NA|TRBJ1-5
CASSLWTDQPQHF
TGTGCCAGCAGTTTATGGACCGATCAGCCCCAGCATTTT
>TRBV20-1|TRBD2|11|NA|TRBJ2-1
CSARGGTEQFF
TGCAGTGCTCGGGGGGGGACAGAGCAGTTCTTC
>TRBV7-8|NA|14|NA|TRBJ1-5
CASSFMGVGQPQHF
TGTGCCAGCAGCTTTATGGGCGTGGGTCAGCCCCAGCATTTT
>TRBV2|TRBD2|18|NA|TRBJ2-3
CASSEWELAGGIGDTQYF
TGTGCCAGCAGTGAATGGGAACTAGCGGGAGGTATCGGAGATACGCAGTATTTT
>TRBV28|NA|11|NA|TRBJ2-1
CASSLMGEQFF
TGTGCCAGCAGTTTAATGGGTGAGCAGTTCTTC
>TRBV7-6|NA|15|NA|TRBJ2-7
CASSSQAYTLYEQYF
TGTGCCAGCAGCTCCCAGGCTTACACCCTCTACGAGCAGTACTTC
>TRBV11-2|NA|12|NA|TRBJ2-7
CASSLAGVEQYF
TGTGCCAGCAGCTTAGCTGGGGTCGAGCAGTACTTC
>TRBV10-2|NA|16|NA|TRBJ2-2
CASSEEGLRFPGELFF
TGCGCCAGCAGTGAGGAAGGACTCCGTTTCCCCGGGGAGCTGTTTTTT
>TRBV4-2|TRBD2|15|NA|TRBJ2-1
CASSQENGRYNEQFF
TGTGCCAGCAGCCAAGAAAACGGGAGGTACAATGAGCAGTTCTTC
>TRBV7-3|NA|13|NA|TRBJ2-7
CASSQTLAGEQYF
TGTGCCAGCAGCCAGACTCTTGCCGGCGAGCAGTACTTC
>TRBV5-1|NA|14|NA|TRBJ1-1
CASSLEWVGTEAFF
TGCGCCAGCAGCTTGGAATGGGTTGGCACTGAAGCTTTCTTT
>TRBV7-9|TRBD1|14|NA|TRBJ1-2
CASSTGQGSYGYTF
TGTGCCAGCAGCACCGGACAGGGAAGCTATGGCTACACCTTC
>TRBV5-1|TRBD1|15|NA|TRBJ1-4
CASSLVGQGAEKLFF
TGCGCCAGCAGCTTGGTGGGACAGGGGGCTGAAAAACTGTTTTTT
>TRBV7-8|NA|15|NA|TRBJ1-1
CASTLGRAGNTEAFF
TGTGCCAGCACCTTAGGGAGGGCGGGGAACACTGAAGCTTTCTTT
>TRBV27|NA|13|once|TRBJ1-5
CASSFMRHQPQHF
TGTGCCAGCAGTTTTATGAGGCATCAGCCCCAGCATTTT
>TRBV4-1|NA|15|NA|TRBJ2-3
CASSQAHFPYDTQYF
TGCGCCAGCAGCCAGGCCCATTTCCCCTACGATACGCAGTATTTT
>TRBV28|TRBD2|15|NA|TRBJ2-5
CASSLGRGYQETQYF
TGTGCCAGCAGTTTAGGGAGGGGATACCAAGAGACCCAGTACTTC
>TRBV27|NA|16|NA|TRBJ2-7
CASSLQPGDRSYEQYF
TGTGCCAGCAGTCTCCAGCCAGGGGACCGCTCCTACGAGCAGTACTTC
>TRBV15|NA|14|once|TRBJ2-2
CATHPPGIDGELFF
TGTGCCACCCATCCCCCAGGGATCGACGGGGAGCTGTTTTTT
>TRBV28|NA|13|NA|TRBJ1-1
CASSFSIRGEAFF
TGTGCCAGCAGTTTCTCGATCAGGGGCGAAGCTTTCTTT
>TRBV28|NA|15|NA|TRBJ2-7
CASSLGQGLSYEQYF
TGTGCCAGCAGTTTAGGGCAGGGGCTCTCCTACGAGCAGTACTTC
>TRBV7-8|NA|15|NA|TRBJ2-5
CASSLSLPGQETQYF
TGTGCCAGCAGCTTGTCGCTTCCGGGGCAAGAGACCCAGTACTTC
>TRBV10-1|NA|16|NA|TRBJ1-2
CASSESNRGEVYGYTF
TGCGCCAGCAGTGAGTCGAATCGGGGGGAGGTCTATGGCTACACCTTC
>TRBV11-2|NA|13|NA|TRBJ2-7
CASSLSPSYEPYF
TGTGCCAGCAGCTTATCACCTTCATACGAGCCGTACTTC
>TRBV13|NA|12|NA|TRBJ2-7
CASSLLSGEQYF
TGTGCCAGCAGCTTATTGTCCGGGGAGCAGTACTTC
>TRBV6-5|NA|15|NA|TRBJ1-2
CASSFWSGADYGYTF
TGTGCCAGCAGCTTCTGGTCCGGGGCAGACTATGGCTACACCTTC
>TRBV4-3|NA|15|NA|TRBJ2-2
CASSRLTGNTGELFF
TGCGCCAGCAGCCGCCTTACGGGGAACACCGGGGAGCTGTTTTTT
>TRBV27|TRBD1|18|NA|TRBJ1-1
CASSPGTGPIPENTEAFF
TGTGCCAGCAGTCCGGGGACAGGGCCCATACCAGAGAACACTGAAGCTTTCTTT
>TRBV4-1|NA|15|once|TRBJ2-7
CASSHQDGSDYEQYF
TGCGCCAGCAGCCACCAAGACGGATCAGACTACGAGCAGTACTTC
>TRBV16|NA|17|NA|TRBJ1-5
CASSLYRDTYSNQPQHF
TGTGCCAGCAGTCTTTACCGGGACACATATAGCAATCAGCCCCAGCATTTT
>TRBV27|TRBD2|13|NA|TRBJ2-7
CAISGLASYEQYF
TGTGCCATCTCGGGACTAGCATCCTACGAGCAGTACTTC
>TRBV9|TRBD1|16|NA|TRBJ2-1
CASSDDGQGSHNEQFF
TGTGCCAGCAGCGACGATGGACAGGGATCCCACAATGAGCAGTTCTTC
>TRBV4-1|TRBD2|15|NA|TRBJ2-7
CASSQASGRAYEQYF
TGCGCCAGCAGCCAAGCGAGCGGGAGGGCTTACGAGCAGTACTTC
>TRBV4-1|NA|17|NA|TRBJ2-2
CASSQDIAGIATGELFF
TGCGCCAGCAGCCAAGATATTGCGGGTATTGCCACCGGGGAGCTGTTTTTT
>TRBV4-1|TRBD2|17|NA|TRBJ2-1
CASSQDTVAGAYNEQFF
TGCGCCAGCAGCCAAGATACCGTAGCGGGGGCCTACAATGAGCAGTTCTTC
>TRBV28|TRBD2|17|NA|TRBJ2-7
CASSYPESGRSAYEQYF
TGTGCCAGCAGTTACCCCGAAAGCGGGAGATCGGCCTACGAGCAGTACTTC
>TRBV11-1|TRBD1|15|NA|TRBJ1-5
CASSPDRGLNQPQHF
TGTGCCAGCAGCCCGGACAGGGGACTCAATCAGCCCCAGCATTTT
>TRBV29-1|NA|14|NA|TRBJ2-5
CSVTGGWDWETQYF
TGCAGCGTTACCGGTGGGTGGGACTGGGAGACCCAGTACTTC
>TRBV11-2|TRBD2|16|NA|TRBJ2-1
CASSPRDYRQYNEQFF
TGTGCCAGCAGCCCTAGGGACTACCGACAGTACAATGAGCAGTTCTTC
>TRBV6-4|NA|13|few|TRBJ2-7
CASSVGRGYEQYF
TGTGCCAGCAGTGTAGGGAGAGGCTACGAGCAGTACTTC
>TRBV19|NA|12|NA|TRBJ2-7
CASGDQKYEQYF
TGTGCCAGCGGGGATCAGAAGTACGAGCAGTACTTC
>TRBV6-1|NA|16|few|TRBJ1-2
CASSEYNEGSFEGYTF
TGTGCCAGCAGTGAATATAATGAGGGGAGTTTCGAAGGCTACACCTTC
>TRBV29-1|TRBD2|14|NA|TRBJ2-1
CSVEISGPSNEQFF
TGCAGCGTTGAAATTAGCGGGCCTAGCAATGAGCAGTTCTTC
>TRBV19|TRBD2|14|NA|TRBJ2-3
CASGLAGVADTQYF
TGTGCCAGCGGACTAGCGGGAGTCGCAGATACGCAGTATTTT
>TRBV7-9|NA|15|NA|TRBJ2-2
CASRFGPGAPGELFF
TGTGCCAGCAGGTTCGGCCCGGGGGCTCCCGGGGAGCTGTTTTTT
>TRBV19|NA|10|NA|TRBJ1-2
CASRLVGYTF
TGTGCCAGTAGACTGGTCGGCTACACCTTC
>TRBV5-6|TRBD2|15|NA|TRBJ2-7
CASSLGLAGSNEQYF
TGTGCCAGCAGCTTGGGACTAGCGGGAAGTAACGAGCAGTACTTC
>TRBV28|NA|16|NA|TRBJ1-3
CASSFPRASSGNTIYF
TGTGCCAGCAGTTTCCCGAGGGCGTCGTCTGGAAACACCATATATTTT
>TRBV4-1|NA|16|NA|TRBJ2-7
CASSQEETGARSEQYF
TGCGCCAGCAGCCAAGAAGAAACGGGAGCAAGAAGCGAGCAGTACTTC
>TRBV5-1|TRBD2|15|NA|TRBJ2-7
CASSWGEGSRDEQYF
TGCGCCAGCAGCTGGGGGGAGGGGTCGAGGGACGAGCAGTACTTC
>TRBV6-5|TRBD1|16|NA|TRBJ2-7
CASSYSWGQAVYEQYF
TGTGCCAGCAGTTACTCATGGGGACAGGCGGTATACGAGCAGTACTTC
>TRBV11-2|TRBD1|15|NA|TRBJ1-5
CASSLAGQGPQPQHF
TGTGCCAGCAGCTTAGCGGGACAGGGCCCCCAGCCCCAGCATTTT
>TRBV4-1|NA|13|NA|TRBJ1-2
CASSQDKRTGYTF
TGCGCCAGCAGCCAAGATAAGAGGACTGGCTACACCTTC
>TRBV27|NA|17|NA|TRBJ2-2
CASSPSTGETVAGELFF
TGTGCCAGCAGTCCTTCGACAGGCGAGACTGTAGCCGGGGAGCTGTTTTTT
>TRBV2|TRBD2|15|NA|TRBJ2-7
CASRRTSGSRGEQYF
TGTGCCAGCCGAAGGACTAGCGGGAGTAGGGGCGAGCAGTACTTC